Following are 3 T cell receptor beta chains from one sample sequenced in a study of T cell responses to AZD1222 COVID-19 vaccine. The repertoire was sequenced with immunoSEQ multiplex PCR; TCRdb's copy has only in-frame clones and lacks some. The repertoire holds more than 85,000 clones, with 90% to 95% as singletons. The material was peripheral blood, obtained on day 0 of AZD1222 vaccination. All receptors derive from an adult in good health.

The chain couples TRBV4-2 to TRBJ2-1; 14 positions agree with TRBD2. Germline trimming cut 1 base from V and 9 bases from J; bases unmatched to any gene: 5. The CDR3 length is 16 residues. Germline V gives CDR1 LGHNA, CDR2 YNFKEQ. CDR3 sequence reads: CASSQVGTSGSIEQFF. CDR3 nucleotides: TGTGCCAGCAGCCAAGTCGGGACTAGCGGGAGCATTGAGCAGTTCTTC.

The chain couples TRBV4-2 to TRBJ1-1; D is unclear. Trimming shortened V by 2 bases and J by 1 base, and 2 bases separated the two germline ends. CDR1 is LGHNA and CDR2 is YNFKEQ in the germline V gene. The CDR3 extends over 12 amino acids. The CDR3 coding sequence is TGTGCCAGCAGCCAAACGAACACTGAAGCTTTCTTT. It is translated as CASSQTNTEAFF.

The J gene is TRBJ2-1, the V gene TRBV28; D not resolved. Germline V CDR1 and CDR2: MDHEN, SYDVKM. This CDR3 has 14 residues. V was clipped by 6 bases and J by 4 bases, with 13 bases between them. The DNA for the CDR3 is TGTGCCAGCAGCCTAGGTGCCCGGTACAATGAGCAGTTCTTC. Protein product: CASSLGARYNEQFF.